Below are 4 T cell receptor beta chains sequenced from a single sample in a study of blood T cell repertoires in COVID-19. Clones were sequenced by immunoSEQ multiplex PCR, and TCRdb holds only the in-frame ones, with some missing. The sample has some 140,000 clones; almost 80% are singletons. What was sequenced was peripheral blood. Source of these receptors: a man in his fifties or sixties who had recovered from COVID-19.

This clone was observed a handful of times. This rearrangement joins TRBV19 to TRBJ2-1; maybe TRBD1 (6 bases). Trimming shortened V by 5 bases and J by 6 bases, and 14 bases separated the two germline ends. Germline CDR1 and CDR2: LNHDA and SQIVND (reference sequence). The length of the CDR3 is 14 residues. CDR3 coding DNA: TGTGCCAGTAGTCCGGTTCTGGACAGCAATGAGCAGTTCTTC. It codes for CASSPVLDSNEQFF.

The chain joins TRBV29-1 to TRBJ2-3, with TRBD2 matching 7 bases. The V gene end was trimmed by 4 bases and the J gene end by 7 bases; junction bases not matched to a gene: 5. The CDR3 runs to 12 residues. CDR1 is SQVTM, CDR2 ANQGSEA, per germline. The CDR3 is CSVGGGEHTQYF. The CDR3, as DNA: TGCAGCGTTGGGGGGGGTGAGCATACGCAGTATTTT.

The chain employs TRBV7-9 and TRBJ1-4, with 8 bases matching TRBD1. This CDR3 is 15 amino acids long. V was pared by 3 bases and J by 5 bases, with 5 bases of the junction left unmatched. Per the germline V gene, CDR1 is SEHNR and CDR2 is FQNEAQ (reference sequence). In DNA form, the CDR3 reads TGTGCCAGCAGCTTGGGGGACAGGCAAAATGAAAAACTGTTTTTT. Amino acids: CASSLGDRQNEKLFF.

The chain joins TRBV5-1 to TRBJ2-7, with a weak D call TRBD1 (7 bases). Trimming took 2 bases from V and 2 from J, leaving 11 bases between them. The CDR3 sequence is 14 residues long. Germline V gene sequence: CDR1 SGHRS, CDR2 YFSETQ. The CDR3 nucleotides read TGCGCCAGCAGCTTCCAGGGGGGAGCCTACGAGCAGTACTTC. Its translation is CASSFQGGAYEQYF.